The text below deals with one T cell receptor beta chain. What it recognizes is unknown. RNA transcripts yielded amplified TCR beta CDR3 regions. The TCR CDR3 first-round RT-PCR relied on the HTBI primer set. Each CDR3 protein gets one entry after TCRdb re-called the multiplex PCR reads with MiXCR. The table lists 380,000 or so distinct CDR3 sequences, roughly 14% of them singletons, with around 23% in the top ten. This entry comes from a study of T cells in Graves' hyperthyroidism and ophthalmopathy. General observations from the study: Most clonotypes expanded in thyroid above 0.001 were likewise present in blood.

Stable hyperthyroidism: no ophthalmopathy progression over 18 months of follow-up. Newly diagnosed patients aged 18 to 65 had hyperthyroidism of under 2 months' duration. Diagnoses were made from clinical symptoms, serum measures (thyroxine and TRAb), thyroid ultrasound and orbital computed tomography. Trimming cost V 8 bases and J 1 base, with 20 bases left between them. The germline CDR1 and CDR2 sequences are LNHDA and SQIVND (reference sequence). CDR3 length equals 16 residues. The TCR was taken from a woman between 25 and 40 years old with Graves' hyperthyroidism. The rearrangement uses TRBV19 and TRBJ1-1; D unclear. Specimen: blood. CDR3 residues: CASSREVLVGNTEAFF. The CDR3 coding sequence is TGTGCCAGTTCCCGAGAAGTGCTCGTGGGGAACACTGAAGCTTTCTTT.